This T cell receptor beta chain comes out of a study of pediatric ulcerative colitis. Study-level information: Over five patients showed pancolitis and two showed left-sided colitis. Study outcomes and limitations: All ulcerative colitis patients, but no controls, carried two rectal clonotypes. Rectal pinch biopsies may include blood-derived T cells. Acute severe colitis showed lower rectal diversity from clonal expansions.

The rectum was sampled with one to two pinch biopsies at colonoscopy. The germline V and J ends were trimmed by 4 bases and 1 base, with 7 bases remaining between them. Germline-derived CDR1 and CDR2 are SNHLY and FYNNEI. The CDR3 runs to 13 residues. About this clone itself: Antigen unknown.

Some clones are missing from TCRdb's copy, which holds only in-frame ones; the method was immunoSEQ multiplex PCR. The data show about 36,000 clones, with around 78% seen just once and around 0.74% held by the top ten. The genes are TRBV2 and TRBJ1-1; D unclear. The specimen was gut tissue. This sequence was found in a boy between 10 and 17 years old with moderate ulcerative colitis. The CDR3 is CASSVAGNTEAFF. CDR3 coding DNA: TGTGCCAGCAGTGTCGCGGGGAACACTGAAGCTTTCTTT.